This TCR beta chain was observed in a study of a mutant IDH1 vaccine in newly diagnosed glioma. The CDR3 extends over 13 amino acids. The germline CDR1 and CDR2 sequences are SNHLY and FYNNEI. V lost 6 bases and J lost 6, with 11 bases in between. Method: immunoSEQ multiplex PCR; TCRdb's copy keeps in-frame clones and lacks some. The data show 20,000 to 30,000 clones, roughly 85% seen once. The time point is: week 11, during vaccination. All doses held 300 ug of mutant IDH1 20-mer peptide, with topical imiquimod. A word on this clone: Its antigen is as yet unknown.

This TCR was recovered from a man aged 35-49 years with glioma. The genes are TRBV2 and TRBJ2-2; tentatively, D is TRBD2 (5 bases). Sequencing was performed on PBMCs, taken from a glioma patient whose treatment included an IDH1 peptide vaccine. CDR3 region: CASRIRDPGELFF. In DNA, the CDR3 is TGTGCCAGCAGAATCCGGGATCCCGGGGAGCTGTTTTTT.